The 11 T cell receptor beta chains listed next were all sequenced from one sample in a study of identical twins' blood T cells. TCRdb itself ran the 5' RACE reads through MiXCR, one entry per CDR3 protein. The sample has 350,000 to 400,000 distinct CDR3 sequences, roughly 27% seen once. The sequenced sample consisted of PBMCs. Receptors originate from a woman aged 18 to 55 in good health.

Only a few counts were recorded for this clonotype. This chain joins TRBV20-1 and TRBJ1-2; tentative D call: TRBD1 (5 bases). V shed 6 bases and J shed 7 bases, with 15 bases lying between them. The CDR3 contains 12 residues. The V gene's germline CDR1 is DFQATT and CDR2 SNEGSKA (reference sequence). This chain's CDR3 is CSAAGTRGGYTF. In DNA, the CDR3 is TGCAGTGCGGCAGGGACCCGAGGTGGCTACACCTTC.

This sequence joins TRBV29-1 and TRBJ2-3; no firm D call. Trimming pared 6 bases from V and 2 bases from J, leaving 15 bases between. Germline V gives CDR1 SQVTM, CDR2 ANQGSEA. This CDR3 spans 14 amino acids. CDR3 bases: TGCAGCGTAGTTAGGCCTAGGAACACAGATACGCAGTATTTT. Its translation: CSVVRPRNTDTQYF.

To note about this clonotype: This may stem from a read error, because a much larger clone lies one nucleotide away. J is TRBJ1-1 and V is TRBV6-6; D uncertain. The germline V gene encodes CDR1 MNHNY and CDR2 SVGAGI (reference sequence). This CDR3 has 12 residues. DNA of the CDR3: TGTGCCAGCAGTTACAAGGGAGCTGAATCTTTCTTT. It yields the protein CASSYKGAESFF.

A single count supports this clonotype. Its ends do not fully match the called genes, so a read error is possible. CDR3 nucleotides: TGTGCCAGCAGTTTTGGGGACAGGGTCGGCTGCACCTTC. As protein: CASSFGDRVGCTF. V gene TRBV12-3 or TRBV12-4 combines with J gene TRBJ1-2, with 9 bases lining up with TRBD1. There are 13 residues in the CDR3.

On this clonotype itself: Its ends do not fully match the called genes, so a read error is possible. CDR3 protein: CASSRSSESYAQYF. The CDR3 bases are TGTGCCAGCAGTCGGTCTAGCGAATCCTACGCGCAGTACTTC. The chain employs TRBV6-5 and TRBJ2-7; D is possibly TRBD2 (6 bases). The CDR3 loop spans 14 amino acids. The V gene's germline CDR1 is MNHEY and CDR2 SVGAGI.

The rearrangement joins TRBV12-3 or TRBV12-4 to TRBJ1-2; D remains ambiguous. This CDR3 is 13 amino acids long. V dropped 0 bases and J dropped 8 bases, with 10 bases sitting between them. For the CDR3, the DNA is TGTGCCAGCAGTTTAGCAGGATTCCGCGGCTACACCTTC. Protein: CASSLAGFRGYTF.

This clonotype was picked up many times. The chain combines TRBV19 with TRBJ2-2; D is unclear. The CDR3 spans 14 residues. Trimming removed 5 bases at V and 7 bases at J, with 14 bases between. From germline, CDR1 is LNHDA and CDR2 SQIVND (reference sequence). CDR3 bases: TGTGCCAGTAGTCCTTCCCAGCTGGGCGGGGAGCTGTTTTTT. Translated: CASSPSQLGGELFF.

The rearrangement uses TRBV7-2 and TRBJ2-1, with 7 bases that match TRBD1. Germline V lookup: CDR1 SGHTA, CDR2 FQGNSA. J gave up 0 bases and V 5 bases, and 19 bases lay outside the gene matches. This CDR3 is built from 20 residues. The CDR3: CASSRARDSSQLSSYNEQFF. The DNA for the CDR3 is TGTGCCAGCAGCCGGGCTAGGGACAGTTCTCAACTTAGCTCCTACAATGAGCAGTTCTTC.

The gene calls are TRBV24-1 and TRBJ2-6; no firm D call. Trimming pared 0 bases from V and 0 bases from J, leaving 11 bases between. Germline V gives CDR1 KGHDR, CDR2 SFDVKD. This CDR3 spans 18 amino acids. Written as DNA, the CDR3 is TGTGCCACCAGTGATTTGGGCAGGCCCAGCTCTGGGGCCAACGTCCTGACTTTC. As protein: CATSDLGRPSSGANVLTF.

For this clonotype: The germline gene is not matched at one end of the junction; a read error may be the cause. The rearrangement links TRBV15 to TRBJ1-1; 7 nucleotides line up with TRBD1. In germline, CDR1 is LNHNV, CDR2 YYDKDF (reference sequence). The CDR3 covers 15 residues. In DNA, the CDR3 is TGTGCCACCAGCAGAGGCGGGACAGCCATCACTGGAGCTTTCTTT. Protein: CATSRGGTAITGAFF.

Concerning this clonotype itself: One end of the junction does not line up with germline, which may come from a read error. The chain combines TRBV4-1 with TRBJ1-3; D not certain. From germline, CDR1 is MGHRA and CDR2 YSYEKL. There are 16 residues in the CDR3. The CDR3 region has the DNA TGCGCCGGCAGCCTATTTGGGCCTGACTCTGGAAACACCATATATTTT. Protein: CAGSLFGPDSGNTIYF.